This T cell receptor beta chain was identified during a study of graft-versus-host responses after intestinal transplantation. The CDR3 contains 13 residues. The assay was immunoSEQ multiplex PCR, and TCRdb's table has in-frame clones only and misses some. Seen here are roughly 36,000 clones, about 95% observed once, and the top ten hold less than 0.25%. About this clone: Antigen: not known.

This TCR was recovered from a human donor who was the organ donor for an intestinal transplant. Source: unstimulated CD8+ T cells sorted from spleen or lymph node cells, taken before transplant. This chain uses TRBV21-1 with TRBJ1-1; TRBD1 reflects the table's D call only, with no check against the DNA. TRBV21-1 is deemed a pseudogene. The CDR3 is CASRGQGGTEAFF. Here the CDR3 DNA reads TGTGCCAGCAGGGGACAGGGGGGCACTGAAGCTTTCTTT.